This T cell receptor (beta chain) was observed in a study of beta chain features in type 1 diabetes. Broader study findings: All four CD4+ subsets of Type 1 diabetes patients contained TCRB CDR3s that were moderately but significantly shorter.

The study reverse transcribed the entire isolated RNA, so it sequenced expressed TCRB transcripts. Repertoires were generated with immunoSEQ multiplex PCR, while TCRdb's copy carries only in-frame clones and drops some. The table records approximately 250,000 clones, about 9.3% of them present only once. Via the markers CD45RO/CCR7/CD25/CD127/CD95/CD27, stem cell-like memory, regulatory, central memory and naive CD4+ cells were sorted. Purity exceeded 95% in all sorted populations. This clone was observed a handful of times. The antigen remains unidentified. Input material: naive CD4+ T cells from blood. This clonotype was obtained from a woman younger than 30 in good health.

This CDR3 reads CASSYSQQIYEQYF. In DNA, the CDR3 is TGTGCCAGCAGTTACTCGCAACAAATCTACGAGCAGTACTTC. This chain joins TRBV6-6 and TRBJ2-7; D gene unclear. The germline V gene encodes CDR1 MNHNY and CDR2 SVGAGI (reference sequence). The CDR3 consists of 14 residues. Trimming pared 0 bases from V and 3 bases from J, leaving 9 bases between.